This T cell receptor beta chain was sequenced for a study of response to subunit inactivated influenza vaccine. Each CDR3 protein gets one entry after TCRdb re-called the RT-PCR reads with MiXCR. The sample yields more than 450,000 distinct CDR3 sequences, about 11% seen once. The J segment lost 6 bases and the V segment lost 6 bases, leaving 11 bases of the junction unmatched. This CDR3 has 16 amino acids. The same sample was also studied in work on T cells expressing NK-cell markers. That source notes: A 5'RACE template switching approach incorporating UMIs was used to make TCR beta cDNA. It was sorted CD3+CD56+NKG2C+, CD3+CD56+NKG2C- and CD3+CD56-NKG2C+ T cells that supplied the TCR beta repertoires.

The TCR comes from a man aged 45-60 years who received an inactivated influenza vaccine. The sample consisted of PBMCs from blood, taken on the day of vaccination. The chain employs TRBV12-3 or TRBV12-4 and TRBJ2-2, with TRBD1 identical over 9 bases. CDR3: CASRATGTGRSGELFF. The CDR3 region has the DNA TGTGCCAGCAGAGCTACTGGGACAGGGCGCTCCGGGGAGCTGTTTTTT.